Listed below are T cell receptor beta chains from one sample, sequenced in a study of T cell changes during pregnancy in multiple sclerosis. This table comes from immunoSEQ multiplex PCR, and its TCRdb copy is limited to in-frame clones, with some not included. The sample consists of some 41,000 clones, approximately 91% of them appearing once. Source material: PBMCs (not recorded whether the cells were cultured). Every receptor here comes from a female donor with multiple sclerosis, enrolled in a pregnancy study. CDR3s include the opening cysteine and the closing phenylalanine or tryptophan. Fields, in order: clone size, D gene, V gene, J gene, CDR3 protein, CDR3 DNA. The D gene is left open where the match is weak. The size field is filled for only some rows; it gives once, few, many or a size class.

-	-	TRBV9	TRBJ1-5	CASSVEPGVQPQHF	TGTGCCAGCAGCGTAGAGCCAGGGGTTCAGCCCCAGCATTTT
few	-	TRBV18	TRBJ1-1	CASSPRENTEAFF	TGTGCCAGCTCACCGAGGGAGAACACTGAAGCTTTCTTT
-	-	TRBV27	TRBJ1-5	CASSSRGSGNQPQHF	TGTGCCAGCAGCTCTCGCGGGTCGGGGAATCAGCCCCAGCATTTT
-	TRBD1	TRBV15	TRBJ2-3	CATSSPGQRFMGVDTQYF	TGTGCCACCAGCAGCCCGGGACAGAGGTTCATGGGGGTAGATACGCAGTATTTT
-	-	TRBV9	TRBJ1-2	CASSVRSALYGYTF	TGTGCCAGCAGCGTCCGGAGCGCCTTGTATGGCTACACCTTC
-	-	TRBV15	TRBJ2-3	CATSRDPTGGVYF	TGTGCCACCAGCAGAGATCCCACAGGGGGGGTATATTTT
-	-	TRBV21-1	TRBJ1-4	CASSKEGQRREKLFF	TGTGCCAGCAGCAAAGAGGGACAGAGACGTGAAAAACTGTTTTTT
-	-	TRBV2	TRBJ2-7	CASTGNPYEQYF	TGTGCCAGCACCGGGAACCCCTACGAGCAGTACTTC
-	TRBD2	TRBV5-6	TRBJ2-7	CASSLMTSGINEQYF	TGTGCCAGCAGCTTGATGACTAGCGGGATCAACGAGCAGTACTTC
-	TRBD2	TRBV9	TRBJ2-7	CASSVAPSGTYEQYF	TGTGCCAGCAGCGTAGCCCCTAGCGGGACCTACGAGCAGTACTTC
-	-	TRBV14	TRBJ2-7	CASSSYISYEQYF	TGTGCCAGCAGCTCTTACATCTCCTACGAGCAGTACTTC
-	-	TRBV6-1	TRBJ1-5	CASSEDRFTNQPQHF	TGTGCCAGCAGCGAAGACAGGTTTACGAATCAGCCCCAGCATTTT
-	-	TRBV6-1	TRBJ1-3	CASRGSGNTIYF	TGTGCCAGCAGGGGGTCTGGAAACACCATATATTTT
-	-	TRBV18	TRBJ2-3	CASLPRVARGADTQYF	TGTGCCAGCCTTCCAAGGGTCGCCCGTGGGGCAGATACGCAGTATTTT
-	-	TRBV6-6	TRBJ1-1	CAIREGSEAFF	TGTGCCATCAGGGAGGGGTCTGAAGCTTTCTTT
-	-	TRBV12-2	TRBJ1-4	CASRFGEKQSNEKLFF	TGTGCAAGTCGCTTTGGGGAGAAGCAAAGTAATGAAAAACTGTTTTTT
-	-	TRBV27	TRBJ2-7	CASSLDNSYEQYF	TGTGCCAGCAGTTTGGACAATTCCTACGAGCAGTACTTC
-	TRBD1	TRBV28	TRBJ1-2	CASSFADRGGYTF	TGTGCCAGCAGTTTTGCTGACAGGGGTGGCTACACCTTC
-	TRBD1	TRBV11-2	TRBJ1-1	CASRRQGNTEAFF	TGTGCCAGCAGAAGACAGGGTAACACTGAAGCTTTCTTT
few	-	TRBV2	TRBJ2-1	CASSEPLNNEQFF	TGTGCCAGCAGTGAACCCCTGAACAATGAGCAGTTCTTC
-	-	TRBV6-6	TRBJ2-6	CASEGSGANVLTF	TGTGCCAGCGAGGGTAGTGGGGCCAACGTCCTGACTTTC
-	-	TRBV18	TRBJ1-2	CASSPQDGNYGYTF	TGTGCCAGCTCACCACAGGACGGTAACTATGGCTACACCTTC
-	-	TRBV25-1	TRBJ2-7	CASSELGKDSGEQYF	TGTGCCAGCAGTGAATTGGGAAAAGATTCCGGCGAGCAGTACTTC
medium-sized	-	TRBV18	TRBJ2-5	CASSLSETQYF	TGTGCCAGCTCACTATCGGAGACCCAGTACTTC
-	-	TRBV28	TRBJ1-1	CASRIPNEAFF	TGTGCCAGCAGGATACCTAATGAAGCTTTCTTT
-	-	TRBV2	TRBJ1-5	CASSAGLVDSNQPQHF	TGTGCCAGCAGTGCAGGGCTGGTCGATAGCAATCAGCCCCAGCATTTT
-	TRBD1	TRBV2	TRBJ1-3	CASADRSNTIYF	TGTGCCAGCGCGGACAGGTCAAACACCATATATTTT
once	-	TRBV2	TRBJ2-5	CASSEIFGETQYF	TGTGCCAGCAGTGAAATATTTGGAGAGACCCAGTACTTC
-	-	TRBV10-1	TRBJ2-7	CASSSGTTYEQYF	TGCGCCAGCAGCTCCGGGACCACCTACGAGCAGTACTTC
-	-	TRBV29-1	TRBJ1-4	CSVVSATNEKLFF	TGCAGCGTTGTCTCCGCAACTAATGAAAAACTGTTTTTT
-	TRBD2	TRBV5-1	TRBJ2-5	CASSFEPGLAGEGLETQYF	TGCGCCAGCAGCTTCGAGCCGGGACTAGCGGGAGAAGGTTTGGAGACCCAGTACTTC
-	-	TRBV27	TRBJ2-5	CASSPRAEGGGAQYF	TGTGCCAGCAGTCCTCGGGCGGAGGGGGGAGGGGCCCAGTACTTC
-	TRBD2	TRBV6-4	TRBJ2-7	CASREGLAPTYEQYF	TGTGCCAGCAGAGAGGGACTAGCGCCAACCTACGAGCAGTACTTC
few	-	TRBV20-1	TRBJ2-1	CSASRNNEQFF	TGCAGTGCTAGCCGTAACAATGAGCAGTTCTTC
-	TRBD1	TRBV19	TRBJ1-1	CAADRGRNTEAFF	TGTGCCGCGGACAGGGGGCGAAACACTGAAGCTTTCTTT
-	-	TRBV6-5	TRBJ1-3	CASSRDKYSGNTIYF	TGTGCCAGCAGCAGGGACAAGTACTCTGGAAACACCATATATTTT
-	-	TRBV9	TRBJ2-2	CASSVGPGELFF	TGTGCCAGCAGCGTGGGCCCCGGGGAGCTGTTTTTT
-	TRBD2	TRBV5-1	TRBJ2-1	CASSPGLAAIGSYNEQFF	TGCGCCAGCAGCCCAGGACTAGCGGCCATTGGTTCCTACAATGAGCAGTTCTTC
-	-	TRBV5-1	TRBJ2-5	CASSLEAGIPQETQYF	TGCGCCAGCAGCTTGGAGGCAGGGATACCTCAAGAGACCCAGTACTTC
-	-	TRBV27	TRBJ1-5	CASSFDSNQPQHF	TGTGCCAGCAGTTTTGACAGCAATCAGCCCCAGCATTTT
-	-	TRBV6-5	TRBJ2-1	CASSSSAAYNEQFF	TGTGCCAGCAGCTCCTCAGCAGCATACAATGAGCAGTTCTTC
few	TRBD2	TRBV6-5	TRBJ2-1	CASSLGLAGEGEQFF	TGTGCCAGCAGTTTAGGACTAGCGGGAGAGGGTGAGCAGTTCTTC
-	-	TRBV15	TRBJ2-5	CATSRLAPGTPSQETQYF	TGTGCCACCAGCAGACTAGCCCCAGGGACACCATCTCAAGAGACCCAGTACTTC
-	-	TRBV2	TRBJ2-7	CASITVGGGSYEQYF	TGTGCCAGCATAACGGTTGGGGGTGGCTCCTACGAGCAGTACTTC
few	-	TRBV2	TRBJ2-1	CASKQGEQLGYNEQFF	TGTGCCAGCAAACAAGGGGAGCAACTTGGTTACAATGAGCAGTTCTTC
once	-	TRBV7-3	TRBJ2-7	CASSPDGYEQYF	TGTGCCAGCAGCCCGGACGGCTACGAGCAGTACTTC
-	-	TRBV9	TRBJ2-3	CASSALVGSTQYF	TGTGCCAGCAGCGCGCTGGTAGGGAGCACGCAGTATTTT
-	-	TRBV7-2	TRBJ2-7	CASSKGGRTEQYF	TGTGCCAGCAGCAAGGGGGGGCGAACCGAGCAGTACTTC
-	TRBD1	TRBV5-1	TRBJ1-2	CASSYRDRGLGYGYTF	TGCGCCAGCAGCTACCGGGACAGGGGGCTGGGCTATGGCTACACCTTC
-	-	TRBV6-5	TRBJ2-3	CASSYTRPITDTQYF	TGTGCCAGCAGTTACACTCGGCCGATCACAGATACGCAGTATTTT
-	TRBD2	TRBV30	TRBJ2-3	CAWSVAGGPDTQYF	TGTGCCTGGAGTGTCGCGGGAGGGCCAGATACGCAGTATTTT
-	-	TRBV11-2	TRBJ1-5	CASSSQPSNQPQHF	TGTGCCAGCAGTTCACAGCCTAGCAATCAGCCCCAGCATTTT
-	-	TRBV29-1	TRBJ2-2	CSVGWSGELFF	TGCAGCGTTGGGTGGTCCGGGGAGCTGTTTTTT